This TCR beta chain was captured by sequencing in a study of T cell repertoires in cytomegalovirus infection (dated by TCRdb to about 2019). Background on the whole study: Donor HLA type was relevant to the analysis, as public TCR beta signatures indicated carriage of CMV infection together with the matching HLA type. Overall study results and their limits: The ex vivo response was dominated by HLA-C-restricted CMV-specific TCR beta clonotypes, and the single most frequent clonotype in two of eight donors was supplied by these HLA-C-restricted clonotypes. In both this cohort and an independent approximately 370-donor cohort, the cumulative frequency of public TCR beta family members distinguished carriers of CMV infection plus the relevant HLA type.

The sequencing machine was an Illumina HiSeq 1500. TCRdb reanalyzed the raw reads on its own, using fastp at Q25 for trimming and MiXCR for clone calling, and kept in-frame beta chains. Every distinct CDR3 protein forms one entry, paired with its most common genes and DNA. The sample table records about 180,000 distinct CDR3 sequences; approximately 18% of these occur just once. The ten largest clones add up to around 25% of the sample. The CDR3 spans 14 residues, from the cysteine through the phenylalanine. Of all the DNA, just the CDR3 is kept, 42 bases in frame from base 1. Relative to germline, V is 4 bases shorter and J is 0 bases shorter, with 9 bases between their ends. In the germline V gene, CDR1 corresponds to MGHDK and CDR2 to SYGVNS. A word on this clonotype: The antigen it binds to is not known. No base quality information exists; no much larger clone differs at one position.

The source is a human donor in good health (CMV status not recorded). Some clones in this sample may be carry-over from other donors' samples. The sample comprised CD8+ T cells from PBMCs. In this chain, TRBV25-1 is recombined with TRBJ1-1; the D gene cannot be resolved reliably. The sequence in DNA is TGTGCCAGCAGTGCAAGTACACTGAACACTGAAGCTTTCTTT. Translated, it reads CASSASTLNTEAFF.